The rows below give T cell receptor beta chains drawn from one sample of a study of shared clonotypes between healthy human individuals. Produced via immunoSEQ multiplex PCR; TCRdb's table is partial and in-frame only. The table records around 500,000 clones, 70% to 85% of them present only once. Source material: PBMCs. All receptors come from a middle-aged woman in good health. Some clones in this sample may be carry-over from other donors' samples. Each CDR3 is given with its conserved first and last residue. A D gene is named only where the DNA matches it firmly. Clone size is not always given. Where it is, it says once, few, many or a class for expanded clones.

len,v_gene,j_gene,abundance,d_gene,CDR3nt,CDR3aa
16,TRBV11-3,TRBJ2-2,few,-,TGTGCCAGCAGCTTCACACCAACAGGGTCGGCCGGGGAGCTGTTTTTT,CASSFTPTGSAGELFF
15,TRBV19,TRBJ1-4,few,-,TGTGCCAGTAGTTGGGGCGTTGCAACTAATGAAAAACTGTTTTTT,CASSWGVATNEKLFF
13,TRBV7-3,TRBJ2-7,-,-,TGTGCCAGCAGCTTAACTAAGGCCTACGAGCAGTACTTC,CASSLTKAYEQYF
14,TRBV11-2,TRBJ1-4,-,-,TGTGCCAGCAGCTTAGACAGGGTAGATGAAAAACTGTTTTTT,CASSLDRVDEKLFF
15,TRBV10-3,TRBJ2-1,-,TRBD1,TGTGCCATCAGTGAGAGGACAGGGAATTACAATGAGCAGTTCTTC,CAISERTGNYNEQFF
13,TRBV28,TRBJ1-2,-,-,TGTGCCAGCACTTCCGGCGGCCCCTATGGCTACACCTTC,CASTSGGPYGYTF
16,TRBV10-3,TRBJ1-1,-,-,TGTGCCATCAGTGAGTCGGATGGGAGAGACGTCCCTGAAGCTTTCTTT,CAISESDGRDVPEAFF
16,TRBV5-4,TRBJ2-1,-,TRBD2,TGTGCCAGCAGCATAAAGCGGGAGAGCTCCTACAATGAGCAGTTCTTC,CASSIKRESSYNEQFF
17,TRBV9,TRBJ1-2,-,TRBD1,TGTGCCAGCAGCGCCAGCAGGACAGGGGATTTTGGCTATGGCTACACCTTC,CASSASRTGDFGYGYTF
14,TRBV7-2,TRBJ2-3,few,TRBD1,TGTGCCAGCAGCCCCCGACAGGGGGCATGGACGCAGTATTTT,CASSPRQGAWTQYF
15,TRBV7-9,TRBJ2-1,-,-,TGTGCCAGCAGCTTAGTAGGGGCCAGGGTGAATGAGCAGTTCTTC,CASSLVGARVNEQFF
16,TRBV4-2,TRBJ2-2,-,-,TGTGCCAGCAGCCAATCCGGGACTTCCTCAGGGGGGGAGCTGTTTTTT,CASSQSGTSSGGELFF
14,TRBV25-1,TRBJ2-1,-,TRBD2,TGTGCCAGCAATAGCGGGAACTCCTACAATGAGCAGTTCTTC,CASNSGNSYNEQFF
14,TRBV5-1,TRBJ2-1,-,-,TGCGCCAGCAGCTTGGGCCCAGGGGCGAATGAGCAGTTCTTC,CASSLGPGANEQFF
13,TRBV11-3,TRBJ2-1,once,-,TGTGCCAGCAGCTTAGAAGTATACAATGAGCAGTTCTTC,CASSLEVYNEQFF
14,TRBV6-1,TRBJ2-2,-,-,TGTGCCAGCAGTGGAACTTGGGGTGTCGGGGAGCTGTTTTTT,CASSGTWGVGELFF
15,TRBV21-1,TRBJ2-7,-,-,TGCCGCGGAGGCGGGAGGGGGCCGGAGGGATACGAGCAGTACTTC,CRGGGRGPEGYEQYF
16,TRBV25-1,TRBJ2-2,-,TRBD2,TGTGCCAGCAGTGATATGGAGCGGGAGCAGATCGGGGAGCTGTTTTTT,CASSDMEREQIGELFF
15,TRBV7-9,TRBJ2-5,-,TRBD1,TGTGCCAGCAGCGATCGACAGGGTCTAGGGGAGACCCAGTACTTC,CASSDRQGLGETQYF
15,TRBV5-1,TRBJ1-1,-,-,TGCGCCAGCAGCTCCCGGGACACTACGAACACTGAAGCTTTCTTT,CASSSRDTTNTEAFF
18,TRBV18,TRBJ2-7,-,TRBD2,TGTGCCAGCTCACTCCAAGGACACTTGTTAGCGGGAGGCGACGAGCAGTACTTC,CASSLQGHLLAGGDEQYF
13,TRBV9,TRBJ2-7,few,-,TGTGCCAGCAGCCTCAATGATCAAGGCGAGCAGTACTTC,CASSLNDQGEQYF
12,TRBV29-1,TRBJ1-5,-,-,TGCAGCGTCCAGGGTACCAATCAGCCCCAGCATTTT,CSVQGTNQPQHF
14,TRBV5-1,TRBJ1-4,-,-,TGCGCCAGCAGCCTCGACAGGCCTAATGAAAAACTGTTTTTT,CASSLDRPNEKLFF
16,TRBV4-2,TRBJ2-2,once,-,TGTGCCAGCAGCCAAGATCTCCGGCAGGGAACCGGGGAGCTGTTTTTT,CASSQDLRQGTGELFF
14,TRBV5-1,TRBJ2-1,-,TRBD1,TGCGCCAGCAGGGGGACAGGGAGCTACAATGAGCAGTTCTTC,CASRGTGSYNEQFF